The subject of this entry is one T cell receptor beta chain. These data belong to a study of cytomegalovirus exposure and HLA in healthy donors. Germline lookup yields CDR1 LGHNA and CDR2 YNFKEQ. The CDR3 extends over 16 amino acids. Trimming at V came to 3 bases and at J to 8 bases, leaving 8 bases not matched to a gene. Researchers ran the PCR with 60 Vbeta and 13 Jbeta primers. The method was immunoSEQ multiplex PCR; TCRdb's version includes in-frame clones alone and lacks a portion of them. There are about 120,000 clones in the sample; about 78% occur only once, and 0.95% to 1.5% lies in the top ten.

This clonotype originated in a female donor in good health and CMV-seronegative. V usage is TRBV4-2 and J usage is TRBJ2-1; 12 bases line up with TRBD2. Sequencing was carried out using PBMCs. This chain's CDR3 is CASSHNLAGGLYEQFF. DNA for the CDR3: TGTGCCAGCAGCCACAACCTAGCGGGGGGGCTATATGAGCAGTTCTTC.